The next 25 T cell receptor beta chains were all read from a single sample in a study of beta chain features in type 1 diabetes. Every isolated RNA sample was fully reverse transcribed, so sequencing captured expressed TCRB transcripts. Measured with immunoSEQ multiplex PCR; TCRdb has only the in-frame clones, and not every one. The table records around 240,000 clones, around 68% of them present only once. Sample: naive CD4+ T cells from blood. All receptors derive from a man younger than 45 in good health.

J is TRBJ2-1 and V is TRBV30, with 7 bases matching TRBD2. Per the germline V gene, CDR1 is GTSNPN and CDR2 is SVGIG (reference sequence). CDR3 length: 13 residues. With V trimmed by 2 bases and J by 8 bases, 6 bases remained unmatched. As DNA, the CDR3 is TGTGCCTGGAGTAGCGGGATGAGCGATGAGCAGTTCTTC. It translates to CAWSSGMSDEQFF.

The CDR3 reads CASSLRGGLDTQYF. In nucleotides, the CDR3 is TGTGCCAGCAGTTTGCGGGGGGGCCTAGATACGCAGTATTTT. V gene TRBV27 combines with J gene TRBJ2-3; 9 nucleotides match TRBD2. CDR3 length equals 14 residues. Germline V lookup: CDR1 MNHEY, CDR2 SMNVEV (reference sequence). Unmatched junction bases numbered 3, after V lost 3 bases and J lost 5 bases.

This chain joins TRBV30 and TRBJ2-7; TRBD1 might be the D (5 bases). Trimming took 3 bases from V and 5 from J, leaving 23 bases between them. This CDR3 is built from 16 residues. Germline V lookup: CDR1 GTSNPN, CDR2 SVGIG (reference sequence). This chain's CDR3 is CAWSRQSTAPLDEQYF. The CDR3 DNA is TGTGCCTGGAGCCGTCAATCGACAGCCCCGCTAGACGAGCAGTACTTC.

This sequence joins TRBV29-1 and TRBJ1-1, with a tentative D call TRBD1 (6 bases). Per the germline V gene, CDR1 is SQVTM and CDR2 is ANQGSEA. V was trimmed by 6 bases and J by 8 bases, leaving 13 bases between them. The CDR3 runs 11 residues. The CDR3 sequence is CSVSWGQEAFF. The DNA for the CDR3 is TGCAGCGTCTCGTGGGGGCAGGAAGCTTTCTTT.

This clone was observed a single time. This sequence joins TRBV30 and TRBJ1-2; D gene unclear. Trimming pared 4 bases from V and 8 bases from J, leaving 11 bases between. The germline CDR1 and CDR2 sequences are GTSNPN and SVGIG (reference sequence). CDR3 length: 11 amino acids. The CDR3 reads CAWTHGVGYTF. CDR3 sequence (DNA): TGTGCCTGGACCCACGGGGTCGGCTACACCTTC. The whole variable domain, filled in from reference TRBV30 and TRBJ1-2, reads SQTIHQWPATLVQPVGSPLSLECTVEGTSNPNLYWYRQAAGRGLQLLFYSVGIGQISSEVPQNLSASRPQDRQFILSSKKLLLSDSGFYLCAWTHGVGYTFGSGTRLTVV.

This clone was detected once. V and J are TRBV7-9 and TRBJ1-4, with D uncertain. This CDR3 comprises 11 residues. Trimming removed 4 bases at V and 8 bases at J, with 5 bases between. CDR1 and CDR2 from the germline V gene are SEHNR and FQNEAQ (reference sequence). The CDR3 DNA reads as TGTGCCAGCAGCTCAGTCGAAAAACTGTTTTTT. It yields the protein CASSSVEKLFF.

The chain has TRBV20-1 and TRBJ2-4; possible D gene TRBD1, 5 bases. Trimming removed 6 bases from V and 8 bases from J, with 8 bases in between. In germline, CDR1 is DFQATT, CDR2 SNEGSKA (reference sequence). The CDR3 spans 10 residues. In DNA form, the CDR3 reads TGCAGTGCCCAACAGGACATTCAGTACTTC. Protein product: CSAQQDIQYF.

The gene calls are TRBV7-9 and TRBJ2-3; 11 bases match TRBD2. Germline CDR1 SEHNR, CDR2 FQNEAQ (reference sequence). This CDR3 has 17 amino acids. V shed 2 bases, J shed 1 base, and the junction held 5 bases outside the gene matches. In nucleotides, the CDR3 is TGTGCCAGCAGCTTAACTAGCGGGGGATATGGCACAGATACGCAGTATTTT. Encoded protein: CASSLTSGGYGTDTQYF. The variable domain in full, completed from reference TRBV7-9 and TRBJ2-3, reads DTGVSQNPRHKITKRGQNVTFRCDPISEHNRLYWYRQTLGQGPEFLTYFQNEAQLEKSRLLSDRFSAERPKGSFSTLEIQRTEQGDSAMYLCASSLTSGGYGTDTQYFGPGTRLTVL.

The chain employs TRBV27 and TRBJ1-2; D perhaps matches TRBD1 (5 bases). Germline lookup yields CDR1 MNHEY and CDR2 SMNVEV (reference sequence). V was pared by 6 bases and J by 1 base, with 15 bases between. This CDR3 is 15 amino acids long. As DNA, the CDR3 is TGTGCCAGCAGAGCCTCGGGGGGAAATAACTATGGCTACACCTTC. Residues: CASRASGGNNYGYTF.

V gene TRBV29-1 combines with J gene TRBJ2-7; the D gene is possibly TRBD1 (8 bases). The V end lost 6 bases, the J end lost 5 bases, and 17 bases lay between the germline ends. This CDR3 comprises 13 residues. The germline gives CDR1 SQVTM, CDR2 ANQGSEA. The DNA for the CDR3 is TGCAGCGTCCGACAGGGGAGCGGGAACGAGCAGTACTTC. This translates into CSVRQGSGNEQYF.

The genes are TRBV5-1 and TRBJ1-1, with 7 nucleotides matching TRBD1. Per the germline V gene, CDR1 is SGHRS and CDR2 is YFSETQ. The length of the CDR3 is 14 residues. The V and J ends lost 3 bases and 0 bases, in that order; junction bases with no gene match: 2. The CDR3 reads CASSWTGMNTEAFF. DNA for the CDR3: TGCGCCAGCAGCTGGACAGGAATGAACACTGAAGCTTTCTTT.

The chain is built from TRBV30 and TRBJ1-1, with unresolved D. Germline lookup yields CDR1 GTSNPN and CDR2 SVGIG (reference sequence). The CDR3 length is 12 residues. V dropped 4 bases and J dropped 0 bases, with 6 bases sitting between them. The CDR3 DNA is TGTGCCTGGAACGGTCTGAACACTGAAGCTTTCTTT. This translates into CAWNGLNTEAFF.

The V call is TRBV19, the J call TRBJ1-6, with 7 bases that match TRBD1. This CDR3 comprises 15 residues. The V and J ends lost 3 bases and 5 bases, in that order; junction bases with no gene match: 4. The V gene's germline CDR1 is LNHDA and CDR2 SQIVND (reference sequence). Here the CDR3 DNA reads TGTGCCAGTAGTATCTCAGGGGGGAATAATTCACCCCTCCACTTT. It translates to CASSISGGNNSPLHF.

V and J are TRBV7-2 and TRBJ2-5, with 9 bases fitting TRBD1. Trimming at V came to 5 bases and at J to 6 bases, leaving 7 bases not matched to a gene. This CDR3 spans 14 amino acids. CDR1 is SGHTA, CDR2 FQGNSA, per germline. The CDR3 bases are TGTGCCAGCAGCCCACAGGGGGCAGGAAAGACCCAGTACTTC. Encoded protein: CASSPQGAGKTQYF. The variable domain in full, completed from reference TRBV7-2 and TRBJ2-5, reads GAGVSQSPSNKVTEKGKDVELRCDPISGHTALYWYRQSLGQGLEFLIYFQGNSAPDKSGLPSDRFSAERTGGSVSTLTIQRTQQEDSAVYLCASSPQGAGKTQYFGPGTRLLVL.

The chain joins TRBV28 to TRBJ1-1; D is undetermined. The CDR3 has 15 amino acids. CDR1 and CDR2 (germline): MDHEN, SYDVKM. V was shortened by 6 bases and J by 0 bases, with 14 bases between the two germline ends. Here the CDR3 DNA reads TGTGCCAGCAGGCCATCGGGTATCCTGAACACTGAAGCTTTCTTT. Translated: CASRPSGILNTEAFF.

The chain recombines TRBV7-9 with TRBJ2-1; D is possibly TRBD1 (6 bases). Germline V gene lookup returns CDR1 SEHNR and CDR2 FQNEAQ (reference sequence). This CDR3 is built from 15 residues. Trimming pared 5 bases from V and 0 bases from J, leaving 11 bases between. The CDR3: CASSDGQSSYNEQFF. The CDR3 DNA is TGTGCCAGCAGCGATGGACAGAGCTCCTACAATGAGCAGTTCTTC.

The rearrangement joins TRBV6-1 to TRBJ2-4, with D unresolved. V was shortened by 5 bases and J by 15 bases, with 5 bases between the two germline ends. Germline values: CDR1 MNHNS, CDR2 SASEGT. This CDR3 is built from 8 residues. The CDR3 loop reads CASSSRYF. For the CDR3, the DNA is TGTGCCAGCAGTAGTAGGTACTTC.

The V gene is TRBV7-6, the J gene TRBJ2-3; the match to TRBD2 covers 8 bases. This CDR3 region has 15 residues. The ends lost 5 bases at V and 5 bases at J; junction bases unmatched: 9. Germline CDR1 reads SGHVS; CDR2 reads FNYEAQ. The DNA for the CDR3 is TGTGCCAGCAGCCCCCGAGCGGGAGCCATAGATACGCAGTATTTT. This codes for CASSPRAGAIDTQYF.

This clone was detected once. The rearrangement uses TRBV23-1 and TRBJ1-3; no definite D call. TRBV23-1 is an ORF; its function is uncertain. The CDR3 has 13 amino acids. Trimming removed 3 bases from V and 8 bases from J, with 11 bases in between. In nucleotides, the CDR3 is TGCGCCAGCAGTCAGAGGGAATCGGACACCATATATTTT. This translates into CASSQRESDTIYF.

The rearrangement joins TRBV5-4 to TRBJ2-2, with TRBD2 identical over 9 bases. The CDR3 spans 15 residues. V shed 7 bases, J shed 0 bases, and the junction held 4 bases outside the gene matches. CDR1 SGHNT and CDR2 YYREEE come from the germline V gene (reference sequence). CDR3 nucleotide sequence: TGTGCCAGCGTAGCGGGAGAATCGAACACCGGGGAGCTGTTTTTT. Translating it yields CASVAGESNTGELFF. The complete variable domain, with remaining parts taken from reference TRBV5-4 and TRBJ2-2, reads ETGVTQSPTHLIKTRGQQVTLRCSSQSGHNTVSWYQQALGQGPQFIFQYYREEENGRGNFPPRFSGLQFPNYSSELNVNALELDDSALYLCASVAGESNTGELFFGEGSRLTVL.

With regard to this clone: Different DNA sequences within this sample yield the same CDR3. In nucleotides, the CDR3 is TGCGCCAGCAGCTTGGGAACTAGCACAGATACGCAGTATTTT. It translates to CASSLGTSTDTQYF. This rearrangement joins TRBV5-1 to TRBJ2-3; D gene ambiguous. Germline CDR1 SGHRS, CDR2 YFSETQ. This CDR3 has 14 residues. Trimming stripped 0 bases from V and 0 bases from J, with 5 bases between.

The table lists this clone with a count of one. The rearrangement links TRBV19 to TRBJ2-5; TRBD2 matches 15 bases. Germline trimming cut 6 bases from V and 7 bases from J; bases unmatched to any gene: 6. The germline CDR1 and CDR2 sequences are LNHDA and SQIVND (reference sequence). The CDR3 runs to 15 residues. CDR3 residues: CASSGLAGGPGTQYF. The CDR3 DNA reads TGTGCCAGTAGCGGACTAGCGGGAGGGCCTGGGACCCAGTACTTC.

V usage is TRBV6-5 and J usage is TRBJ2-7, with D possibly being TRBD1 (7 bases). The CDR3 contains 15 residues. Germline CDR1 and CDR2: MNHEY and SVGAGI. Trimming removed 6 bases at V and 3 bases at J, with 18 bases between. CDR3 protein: CASRSLQGGNYEQYF. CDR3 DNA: TGTGCCAGCAGATCTCTCCAGGGGGGAAACTACGAGCAGTACTTC.

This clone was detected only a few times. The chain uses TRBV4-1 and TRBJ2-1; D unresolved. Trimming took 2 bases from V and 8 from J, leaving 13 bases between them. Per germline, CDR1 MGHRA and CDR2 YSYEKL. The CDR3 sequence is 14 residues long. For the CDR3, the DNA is TGCGCCAGCAGCCAAAGCCCGAAGGAATATGAGCAGTTCTTC. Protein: CASSQSPKEYEQFF.

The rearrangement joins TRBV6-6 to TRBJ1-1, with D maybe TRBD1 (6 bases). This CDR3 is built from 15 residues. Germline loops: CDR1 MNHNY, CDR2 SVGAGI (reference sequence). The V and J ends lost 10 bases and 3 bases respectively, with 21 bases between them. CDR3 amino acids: CAISLPGAGDTEAFF. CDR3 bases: TGTGCCATCTCCCTACCGGGAGCAGGGGACACTGAAGCTTTCTTT.